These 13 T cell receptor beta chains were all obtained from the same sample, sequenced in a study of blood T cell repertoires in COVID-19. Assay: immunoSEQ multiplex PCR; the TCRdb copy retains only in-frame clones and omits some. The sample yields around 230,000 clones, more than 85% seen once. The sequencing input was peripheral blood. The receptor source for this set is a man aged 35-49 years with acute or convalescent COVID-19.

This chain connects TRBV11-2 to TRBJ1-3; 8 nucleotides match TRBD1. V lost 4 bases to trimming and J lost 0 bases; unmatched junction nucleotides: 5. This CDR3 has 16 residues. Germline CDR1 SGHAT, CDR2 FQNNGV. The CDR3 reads CASSSGQGFSGNTIYF. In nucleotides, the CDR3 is TGTGCCAGCAGCTCTGGACAGGGCTTCTCTGGAAACACCATATATTTT.

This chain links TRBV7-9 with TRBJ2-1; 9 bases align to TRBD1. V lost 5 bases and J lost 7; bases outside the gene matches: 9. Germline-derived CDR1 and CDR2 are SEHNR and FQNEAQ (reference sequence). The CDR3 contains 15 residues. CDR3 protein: CASSPRDREGNEQFF. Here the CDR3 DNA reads TGTGCCAGCAGCCCCCGGGACAGGGAGGGGAATGAGCAGTTCTTC.

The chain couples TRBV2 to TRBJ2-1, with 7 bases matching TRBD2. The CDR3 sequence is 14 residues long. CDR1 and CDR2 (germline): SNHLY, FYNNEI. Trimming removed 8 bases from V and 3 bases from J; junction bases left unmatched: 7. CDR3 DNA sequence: TGTGCCAGCGCAGGGACTACCCTCTACAATGAGCAGTTCTTC. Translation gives CASAGTTLYNEQFF.

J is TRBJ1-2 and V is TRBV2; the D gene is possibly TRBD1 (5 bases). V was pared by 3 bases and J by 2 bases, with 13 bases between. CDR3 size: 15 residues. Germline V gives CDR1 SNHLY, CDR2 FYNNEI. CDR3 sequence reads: CASSDWAGINYGYTF. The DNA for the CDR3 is TGTGCCAGCAGTGATTGGGCAGGGATCAACTATGGCTACACCTTC.

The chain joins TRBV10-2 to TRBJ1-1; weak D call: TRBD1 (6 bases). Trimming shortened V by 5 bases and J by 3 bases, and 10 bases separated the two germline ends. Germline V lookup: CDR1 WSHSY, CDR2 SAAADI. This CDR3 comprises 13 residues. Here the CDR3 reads CASSPGEYTEAFF. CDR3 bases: TGCGCCAGCAGTCCAGGGGAGTACACTGAAGCTTTCTTT.

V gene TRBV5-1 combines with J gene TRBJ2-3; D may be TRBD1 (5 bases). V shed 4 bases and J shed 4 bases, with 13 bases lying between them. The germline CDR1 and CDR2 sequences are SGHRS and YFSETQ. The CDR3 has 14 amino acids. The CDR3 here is CASSRLDSSDTQYF. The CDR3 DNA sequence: TGCGCCAGCAGCAGGTTAGACAGTTCAGATACGCAGTATTTT. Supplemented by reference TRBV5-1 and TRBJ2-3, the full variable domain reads KAGVTQTPRYLIKTRGQQVTLSCSPISGHRSVSWYQQTPGQGLQFLFEYFSETQRNKGNFPGRFSGRQFSNSRSEMNVSTLELGDSALYLCASSRLDSSDTQYFGPGTRLTVL.

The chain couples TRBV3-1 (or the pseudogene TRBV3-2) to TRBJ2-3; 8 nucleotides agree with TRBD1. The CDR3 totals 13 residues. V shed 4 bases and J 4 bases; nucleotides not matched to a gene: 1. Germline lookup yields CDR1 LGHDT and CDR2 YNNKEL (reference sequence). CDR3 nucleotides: TGTGCCAGCAGCCGACAGGGGCCAGATACGCAGTATTTT. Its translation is CASSRQGPDTQYF.

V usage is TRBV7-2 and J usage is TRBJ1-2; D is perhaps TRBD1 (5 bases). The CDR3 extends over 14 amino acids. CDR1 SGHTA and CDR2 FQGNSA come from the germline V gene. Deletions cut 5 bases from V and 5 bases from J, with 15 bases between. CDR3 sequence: CASSPKVEGYGYTF. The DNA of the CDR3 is TGTGCCAGCAGCCCGAAGGTGGAGGGGTATGGCTACACCTTC. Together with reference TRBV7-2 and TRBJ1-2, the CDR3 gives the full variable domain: GAGVSQSPSNKVTEKGKDVELRCDPISGHTALYWYRQSLGQGLEFLIYFQGNSAPDKSGLPSDRFSAERTGGSVSTLTIQRTQQEDSAVYLCASSPKVEGYGYTFGSGTRLTVV.

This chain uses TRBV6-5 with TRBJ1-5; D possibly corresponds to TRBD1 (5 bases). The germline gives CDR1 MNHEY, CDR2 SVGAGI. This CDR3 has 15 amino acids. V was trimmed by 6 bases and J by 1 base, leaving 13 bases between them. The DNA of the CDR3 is TGTGCCAGCAGGCCAAGCGGGGGGAGCAATCAGCCCCAGCATTTT. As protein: CASRPSGGSNQPQHF.

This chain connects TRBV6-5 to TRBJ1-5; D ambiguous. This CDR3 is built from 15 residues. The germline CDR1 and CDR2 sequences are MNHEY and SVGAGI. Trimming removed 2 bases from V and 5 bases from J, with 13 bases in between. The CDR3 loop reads CASSYTTGSDQPQHF. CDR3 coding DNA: TGTGCCAGCAGTTACACAACGGGGTCAGATCAGCCCCAGCATTTT.

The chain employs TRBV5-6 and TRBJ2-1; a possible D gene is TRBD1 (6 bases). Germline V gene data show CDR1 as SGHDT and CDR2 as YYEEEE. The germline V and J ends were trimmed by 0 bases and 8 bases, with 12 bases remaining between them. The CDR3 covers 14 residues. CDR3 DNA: TGTGCCAGCAGCTTGGTAGGGGGAGTGGATGAGCAGTTCTTC. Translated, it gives CASSLVGGVDEQFF.

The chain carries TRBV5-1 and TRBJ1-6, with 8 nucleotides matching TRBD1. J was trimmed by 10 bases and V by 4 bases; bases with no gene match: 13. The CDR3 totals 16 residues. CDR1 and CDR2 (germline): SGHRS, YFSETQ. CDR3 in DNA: TGCGCCAGCAGCCAAGTTCCGGGACAGGCTAACTCACCCCTCCACTTT. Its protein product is CASSQVPGQANSPLHF.

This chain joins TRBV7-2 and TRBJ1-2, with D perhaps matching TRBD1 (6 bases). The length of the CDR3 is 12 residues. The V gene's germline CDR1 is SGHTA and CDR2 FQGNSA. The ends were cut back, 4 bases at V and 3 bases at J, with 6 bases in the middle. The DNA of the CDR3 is TGTGCCAGCAGCTACAGGGACTATGGCTACACCTTC. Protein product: CASSYRDYGYTF. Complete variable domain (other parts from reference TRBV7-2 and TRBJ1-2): GAGVSQSPSNKVTEKGKDVELRCDPISGHTALYWYRQSLGQGLEFLIYFQGNSAPDKSGLPSDRFSAERTGGSVSTLTIQRTQQEDSAVYLCASSYRDYGYTFGSGTRLTVV.